This T cell receptor (beta chain) is drawn from a study of shared clonotypes between healthy human individuals. The CDR3 runs to 12 residues. Per the germline V gene, CDR1 is ENHRY and CDR2 is SYGVKD. V was clipped by 4 bases and J by 0 bases, with 3 bases between them. Study-wide results and limits: Although depth was large, rarefaction showed that sequencing of the sorted subsets was incomplete.

On this clone itself: The antigen remains unidentified.

Only in-frame clones appear in the TCRdb table, and some are missing; sequencing was by immunoSEQ multiplex PCR. The sample carries 950,000 to 1,100,000 clones, 70% to 80% recorded once. Sequencing was carried out using memory CD4+ T cells from PBMCs. Subset denoted: CD45RA-negative fraction. This clonotype was sampled from a man aged 18 to 29 in good health. Some clones in this sample may be carry-over from other donors' samples. V and J are TRBV10-3 and TRBJ1-1, with D unresolved. The CDR3 DNA is TGTGCCATCAGTGGACTGAACACTGAAGCTTTCTTT. Translated: CAISGLNTEAFF.